The source of this TCR beta chain is a study of CD8 T cells in Susac syndrome. V was clipped by 2 bases and J by 0 bases, with 6 bases between them. CDR1 SGHKS and CDR2 YYEKEE come from the germline V gene (reference sequence). The CDR3 extends over 13 amino acids. Healthy donors matched for age and sex were used as controls. As for this clonotype: Its antigen is still unknown.

Findings and limits, study-wide: By the study's own acknowledgment, its TCR sequencing and HLA analysis included relatively few individuals.

An amount of RNA that ranged from about 0.45 to 1 ug was reverse transcribed with random hexamers. Multiplex PCR with immunoSEQ amplified the TCR beta CDR3 across 54 Vbeta and 13 Jbeta. One entry per CDR3 protein, called by TCRdb with MiXCR from the immunoSEQ multiplex PCR reads. This table has about 80,000 distinct CDR3 sequences, roughly 94% appearing once. What was sequenced was CD8+ T cells from PBMCs. The gene calls are TRBV5-5 and TRBJ2-7, with D uncertain. The clonotype was recovered from a human donor in good health. The CDR3 loop reads CASSFGYSYEQYF. The DNA for the CDR3 is TGTGCCAGCAGCTTCGGTTACTCCTACGAGCAGTACTTC.